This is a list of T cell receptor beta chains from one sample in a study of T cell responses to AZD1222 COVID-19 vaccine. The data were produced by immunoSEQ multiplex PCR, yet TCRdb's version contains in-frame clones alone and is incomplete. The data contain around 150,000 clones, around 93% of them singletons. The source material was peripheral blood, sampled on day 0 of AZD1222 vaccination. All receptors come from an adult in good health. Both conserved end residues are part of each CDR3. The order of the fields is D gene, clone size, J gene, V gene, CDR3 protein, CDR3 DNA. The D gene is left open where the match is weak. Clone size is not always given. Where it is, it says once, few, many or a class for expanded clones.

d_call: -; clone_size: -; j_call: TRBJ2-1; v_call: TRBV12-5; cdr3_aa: CASGLVRGTDEESYNEQFF; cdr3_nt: TGTGCTAGTGGTTTGGTACGAGGGACGGACGAAGAATCCTACAATGAGCAGTTCTTC
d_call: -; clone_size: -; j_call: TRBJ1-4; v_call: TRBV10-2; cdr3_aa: CASSEVLGGREKLFF; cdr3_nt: TGCGCCAGCAGTGAGGTCCTGGGGGGGAGGGAAAAACTGTTTTTT
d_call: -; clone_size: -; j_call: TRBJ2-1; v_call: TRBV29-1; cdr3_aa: CSVVGRSSYNEQFF; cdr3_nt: TGCAGCGTTGTTGGTAGAAGCTCCTACAATGAGCAGTTCTTC
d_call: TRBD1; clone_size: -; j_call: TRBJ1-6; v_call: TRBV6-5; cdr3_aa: CASSLTGGDSPLHF; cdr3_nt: TGTGCCAGCAGCCTGACAGGGGGAGATTCACCCCTCCACTTT
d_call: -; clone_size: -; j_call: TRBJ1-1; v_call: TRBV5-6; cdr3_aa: CASSFTSTEAFF; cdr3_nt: TGTGCCAGCAGCTTCACGAGCACTGAAGCTTTCTTT
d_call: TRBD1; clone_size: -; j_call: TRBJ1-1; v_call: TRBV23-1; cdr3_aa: CASSLPILQTGGMNTEAFF; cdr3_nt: TGCGCCAGCAGTCTACCAATCCTTCAGACAGGGGGAATGAACACTGAAGCTTTCTTT
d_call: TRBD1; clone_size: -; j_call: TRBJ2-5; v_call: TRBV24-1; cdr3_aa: CATSDYPGQGIQETQYF; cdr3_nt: TGTGCCACCAGTGATTACCCCGGACAGGGGATCCAAGAGACCCAGTACTTC
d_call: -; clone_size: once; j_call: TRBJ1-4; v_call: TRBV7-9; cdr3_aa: CASSTGHTTNEKLFF; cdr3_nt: TGTGCCAGCAGCACTGGACACACAACTAATGAAAAACTGTTTTTT
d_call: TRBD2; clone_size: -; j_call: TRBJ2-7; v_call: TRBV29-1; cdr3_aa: CSVPGQGLAGEDEQYF; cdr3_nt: TGCAGCGTCCCGGGACAGGGACTAGCGGGAGAGGACGAGCAGTACTTC
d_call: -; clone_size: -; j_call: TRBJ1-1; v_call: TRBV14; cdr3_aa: CASSHRRATEAFF; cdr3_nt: TGTGCCAGCAGCCATCGTCGGGCCACTGAAGCTTTCTTT
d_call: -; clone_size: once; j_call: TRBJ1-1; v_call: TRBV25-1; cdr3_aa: CASSRIGLNTEAFF; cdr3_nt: TGTGCCAGCAGCCGGATTGGACTGAACACTGAAGCTTTCTTT
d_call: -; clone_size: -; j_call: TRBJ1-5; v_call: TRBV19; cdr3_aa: CASSRQESNQPQHF; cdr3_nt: TGTGCCAGTAGTAGGCAGGAGAGCAATCAGCCCCAGCATTTT
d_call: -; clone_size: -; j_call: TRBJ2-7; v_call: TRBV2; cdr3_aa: CASSYRAGITYEQYF; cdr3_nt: TGTGCCAGCAGCTACAGGGCGGGGATTACCTACGAGCAGTACTTC
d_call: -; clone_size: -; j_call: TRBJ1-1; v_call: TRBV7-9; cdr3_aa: CASSVSGTEAFF; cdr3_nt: TGTGCCAGCAGTGTGTCGGGGACTGAAGCTTTCTTT
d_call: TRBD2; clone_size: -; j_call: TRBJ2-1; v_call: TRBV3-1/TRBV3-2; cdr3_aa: CASSQVLFPGTSGDNEQFF; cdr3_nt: TGTGCCAGCAGCCAAGTTTTGTTCCCGGGGACTAGCGGTGACAATGAGCAGTTCTTC
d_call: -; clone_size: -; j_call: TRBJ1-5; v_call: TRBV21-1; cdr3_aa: CASSKVQGYQPQHF; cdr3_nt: TGTGCCAGCAGCAAAGTTCAGGGTTATCAGCCCCAGCATTTT
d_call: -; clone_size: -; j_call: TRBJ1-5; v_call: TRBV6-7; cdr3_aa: CASSYSKDQPQHF; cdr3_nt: TGTGCCAGCAGTTACTCGAAAGATCAGCCCCAGCATTTT
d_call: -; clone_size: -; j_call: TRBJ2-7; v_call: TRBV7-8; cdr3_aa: CASGLGRAYEQYF; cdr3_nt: TGTGCCAGCGGCCTGGGCAGGGCCTACGAGCAGTACTTC
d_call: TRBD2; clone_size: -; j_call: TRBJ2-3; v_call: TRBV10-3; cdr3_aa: CAISEPGLAGAVDTQYF; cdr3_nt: TGTGCCATCAGTGAACCTGGACTAGCGGGAGCAGTAGATACGCAGTATTTT
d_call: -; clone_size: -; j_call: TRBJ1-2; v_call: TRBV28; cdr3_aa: CASSFPISNTYGYTF; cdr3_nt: TGTGCCAGCAGTTTCCCAATTTCGAACACCTATGGCTACACCTTC
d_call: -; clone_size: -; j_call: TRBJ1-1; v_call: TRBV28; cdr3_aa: CASSLSTNTEAFF; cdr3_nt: TGTGCCAGCAGTCTCTCGACGAACACTGAAGCTTTCTTT
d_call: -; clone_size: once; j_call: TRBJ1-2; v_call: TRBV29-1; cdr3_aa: CSRQSQGNYGYTF; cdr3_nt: TGCAGTCGACAAAGTCAGGGGAACTATGGCTACACCTTC
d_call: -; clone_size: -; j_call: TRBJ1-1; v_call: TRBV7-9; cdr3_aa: CASSESTEAFF; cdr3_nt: TGTGCCAGCAGCGAGAGTACTGAAGCTTTCTTT
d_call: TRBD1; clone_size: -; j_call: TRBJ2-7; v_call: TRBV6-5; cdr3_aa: CASSSPGQTYEQYF; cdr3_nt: TGTGCCAGCAGTTCTCCGGGACAGACCTACGAGCAGTACTTC
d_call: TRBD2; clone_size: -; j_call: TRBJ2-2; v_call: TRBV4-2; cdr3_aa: CASSQEGAGAIGELFF; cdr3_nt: TGTGCCAGCAGCCAAGAGGGAGCGGGAGCTATCGGGGAGCTGTTTTTT
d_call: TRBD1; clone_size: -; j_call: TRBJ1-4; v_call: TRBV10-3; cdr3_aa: CAISENRGPEKLFF; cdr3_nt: TGTGCCATCAGTGAGAACAGGGGGCCTGAAAAACTGTTTTTT
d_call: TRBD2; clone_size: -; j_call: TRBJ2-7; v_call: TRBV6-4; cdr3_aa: CASSHQLAADEQYF; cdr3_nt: TGTGCCAGCAGCCACCAACTAGCGGCAGACGAGCAGTACTTC
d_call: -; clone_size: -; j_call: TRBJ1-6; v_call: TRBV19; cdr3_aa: CASSPRKGSPLHF; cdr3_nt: TGTGCCAGTAGTCCTCGGAAAGGATCACCCCTCCACTTT